One sample yielded the 26 T cell receptor beta chains listed below, sequenced in a study of T cell responses to AZD1222 COVID-19 vaccine. Clones were read by immunoSEQ multiplex PCR, and TCRdb kept only the in-frame ones, dropping some. Among 60,000 to 100,000 clones listed, approximately 90% were seen once. The source material was peripheral blood, sampled on day 0 of AZD1222 vaccination. Every receptor here comes from an adult in good health.

The V gene is TRBV14, the J gene TRBJ2-7, with 9 bases fitting TRBD1. V shed 1 base, J shed 6 bases, and the junction held 4 bases outside the gene matches. This CDR3 spans 14 amino acids. Germline V gene data show CDR1 as SGHDN and CDR2 as FVKESK. CDR3 protein: CASSQVETGGEQYF. The CDR3 DNA is TGTGCCAGCAGCCAAGTTGAGACAGGGGGCGAGCAGTACTTC.

This sequence joins TRBV6-2 or TRBV6-3 and TRBJ2-5, with 15 bases that match TRBD2. Trimming took 2 bases from V and 1 from J; bases not matched to a gene: 8. CDR3 size: 19 residues. Germline-derived CDR1 and CDR2 are MNHEY and SVGEGT. The CDR3 DNA follows: TGTGCCAGCAGTTACCCCCAGGGACTAGCGGGAGGTTTCCAAGAGACCCAGTACTTC. It codes for CASSYPQGLAGGFQETQYF.

The chain carries TRBV6-6 and TRBJ1-2; maybe TRBD1 (5 bases). V shed 2 bases and J shed 6 bases, with 13 bases lying between them. This CDR3 comprises 14 residues. Germline CDR1 reads MNHNY; CDR2 reads SVGAGI (reference sequence). The CDR3 sequence is CASSYSAQADGYTF. The CDR3 bases are TGTGCCAGCAGTTACAGTGCACAGGCCGATGGCTACACCTTC.

V usage is TRBV7-9 and J usage is TRBJ1-5, with D perhaps matching TRBD1 (5 bases). The germline CDR1 and CDR2 sequences are SEHNR and FQNEAQ (reference sequence). The CDR3 has 15 amino acids. The germline V and J ends were trimmed by 3 bases and 0 bases, with 9 bases remaining between them. CDR3 amino acids: CASSFGADSNQPQHF. Written as DNA, the CDR3 is TGTGCCAGCAGCTTTGGGGCAGATAGCAATCAGCCCCAGCATTTT.

The chain employs TRBV6-1 and TRBJ1-5; D gene ambiguous. From germline, CDR1 is MNHNS and CDR2 SASEGT. The CDR3 runs 15 residues. With 0 bases removed from V and 6 bases from J, the gap between germline ends came to 12 bases. CDR3 sequence: CASSEAELESQPQHF. CDR3 in DNA: TGTGCCAGCAGTGAAGCGGAGCTGGAGAGTCAGCCCCAGCATTTT.

The chain uses TRBV7-8 and TRBJ1-5; D gene uncertain. There are 12 residues in the CDR3. Germline V CDR1 and CDR2: SGHVS, FQNEAQ. V dropped 5 bases and J dropped 9 bases, with 11 bases sitting between them. This CDR3 reads CASSLDLGPQHF. As DNA, the CDR3 is TGTGCCAGCAGCCTCGACCTCGGGCCCCAGCATTTT. Together with reference TRBV7-8 and TRBJ1-5, the CDR3 gives the full variable domain: GAGVSQSPRYKVAKRGQDVALRCDPISGHVSLFWYQQALGQGPEFLTYFQNEAQLDKSGLPSDRFFAERPEGSVSTLKIQRTQQEDSAVYLCASSLDLGPQHFGDGTRLSIL.

CDR3 nucleotide sequence: TGTGCCAGCAGCCCCCGGGCCGGGACAGGGGTTACCGGGGAGCTGTTTTTT. Translation gives CASSPRAGTGVTGELFF. The V call is TRBV14, the J call TRBJ2-2, with 10 bases matching TRBD1. The V gene end was trimmed by 4 bases and the J gene end by 5 bases; junction bases not matched to a gene: 10. The germline CDR1 and CDR2 sequences are SGHDN and FVKESK. The CDR3 length is 17 residues.

The J gene is TRBJ2-5, the V gene TRBV15; D is possibly TRBD2 (5 bases). Deletions cut 0 bases from V and 12 bases from J, with 14 bases between. Germline lookup yields CDR1 LNHNV and CDR2 YYDKDF (reference sequence). CDR3 size: 13 residues. CDR3 sequence reads: CATSRELDRVKYF. Written as DNA, the CDR3 is TGTGCCACCAGCAGAGAACTAGATCGCGTTAAGTACTTC.

The rearrangement joins TRBV5-1 to TRBJ1-1, with D hard to call. The V gene's germline CDR1 is SGHRS and CDR2 YFSETQ. The CDR3 loop spans 14 amino acids. V lost 4 bases, J lost 0 bases, and 10 bases lay in between. This chain's CDR3 is CASSPARLNTEAFF. The CDR3 coding sequence is TGCGCCAGCAGCCCTGCTCGTTTGAACACTGAAGCTTTCTTT.

The rearrangement joins TRBV4-2 to TRBJ2-7; TRBD2 matches at 10 bases. In germline, CDR1 is LGHNA, CDR2 YNFKEQ. This CDR3 is built from 14 residues. Losses at the gene ends were 4 bases for V and 3 bases for J; bases not matched to a gene: 3. CDR3 sequence: CASSPGLANYEQYF. The CDR3 nucleotides are TGTGCCAGCAGCCCGGGACTAGCGAACTACGAGCAGTACTTC.

The genes are TRBV11-1 and TRBJ2-4; D gene unclear. Germline assignment: CDR1 SGHAT and CDR2 FQDESV (reference sequence). The CDR3 runs 16 residues. V was clipped by 3 bases and J by 0 bases, with 12 bases between them. Written as DNA, the CDR3 is TGTGCCAGCAGCTTGGGATCTAGTATAGCCAAAAACATTCAGTACTTC. Its translation is CASSLGSSIAKNIQYF.

The rearrangement links TRBV19 to TRBJ1-6; 8 bases map to TRBD1. This CDR3 comprises 14 residues. V gave up 4 bases and J gave up 7 bases; unmatched junction bases: 3. Looked up from germline, CDR1 is LNHDA and CDR2 is SQIVND (reference sequence). The CDR3 loop reads CASSTRTGNSPLHF. The CDR3 DNA reads TGTGCCAGTAGTACCCGGACAGGGAATTCACCCCTCCACTTT.

The CDR3 DNA is TGCGCCAGCAGCGAACCGGGACAGGGAGTTGCAGATACGCAGTATTTT. It translates to CASSEPGQGVADTQYF. The chain recombines TRBV5-1 with TRBJ2-3; 9 bases align to TRBD1. Trimming removed 4 bases from V and 4 bases from J; junction bases left unmatched: 10. Germline V gives CDR1 SGHRS, CDR2 YFSETQ. CDR3 length equals 16 residues.

This chain links TRBV4-2 with TRBJ1-1; 8 nucleotides line up with TRBD1. J gave up 6 bases and V 1 base, and 4 bases lay outside the gene matches. The CDR3 sequence is 14 residues long. The germline CDR1 and CDR2 sequences are LGHNA and YNFKEQ. The CDR3: CASSQADRGSEAFF. The CDR3 DNA sequence: TGTGCCAGCAGCCAAGCTGACAGGGGTTCTGAAGCTTTCTTT.

The chain couples TRBV15 to TRBJ2-7; TRBD2 matches at 7 bases. Germline V gene data show CDR1 as LNHNV and CDR2 as YYDKDF (reference sequence). This CDR3 is built from 13 residues. V gave up 3 bases and J gave up 1 base; unmatched junction bases: 0. CDR3 in amino acids: CATSRGLSYEQYF. The CDR3 coding sequence is TGTGCCACCAGCAGGGGACTATCCTACGAGCAGTACTTC.

This clone appeared once. The chain uses TRBV28 and TRBJ2-7; D might be TRBD2 (6 bases). The CDR3 is 17 residues long. V was trimmed by 5 bases and J by 6 bases, leaving 26 bases between them. Germline V gene data show CDR1 as MDHEN and CDR2 as SYDVKM. In DNA, the CDR3 is TGTGCCAGCAGTCGTCTATCCACCGGGACTTCGAAGGTCGAGCAGTACTTC. Amino acids: CASSRLSTGTSKVEQYF.

V is TRBV6-5 and J is TRBJ2-2; possibly TRBD1 or TRBD2 for D (5 bases each). The V gene lost 5 bases and the J gene lost 7 bases, with 14 bases spanning the gap. In germline, CDR1 is MNHEY, CDR2 SVGAGI. The CDR3 covers 14 residues. The CDR3 spells CASSTSSGGGELFF. CDR3 coding DNA: TGTGCCAGCAGTACATCGTCTGGGGGCGGGGAGCTGTTTTTT.

J is TRBJ2-1 and V is TRBV20-1; possible D gene TRBD1, 5 bases. V was shortened by 6 bases and J by 7 bases, with 10 bases between the two germline ends. Germline values: CDR1 DFQATT, CDR2 SNEGSKA (reference sequence). This CDR3 is built from 11 residues. The CDR3 DNA follows: TGCAGTGCAATCAGGGTGAATGAGCAGTTCTTC. It specifies CSAIRVNEQFF.

This clone has just a few counts. The chain uses TRBV19 and TRBJ2-1; D unclear. Trimming left V 7 bases short and J 3 bases short, with 19 bases between. The germline V gene has CDR1 LNHDA and CDR2 SQIVND (reference sequence). This CDR3 is 16 amino acids long. The CDR3 protein is CASTRTSVSRYNEQFF. CDR3 DNA sequence: TGTGCCAGTACCCGAACATCCGTTTCGCGCTACAATGAGCAGTTCTTC.

The V call is TRBV6-5, the J call TRBJ2-1; D is unclear. V lost 2 bases to trimming and J lost 6 bases, with 11 bases between them. CDR1 MNHEY and CDR2 SVGAGI come from the germline V gene. CDR3 length: 14 residues. CDR3 sequence reads: CASSYLEKTNEQFF. DNA of the CDR3: TGTGCCAGCAGTTACCTGGAAAAGACCAATGAGCAGTTCTTC.

The chain combines TRBV11-1 with TRBJ2-3; 7 bases match TRBD2. Germline lookup yields CDR1 SGHAT and CDR2 FQDESV (reference sequence). The junction had 7 bases not matched to a gene; V was cut back by 2 bases and J by 2 bases. This CDR3 is 16 amino acids long. The CDR3 loop reads CASSLMASGNTDTQYF. The CDR3 DNA sequence: TGTGCCAGCAGCTTAATGGCTAGCGGAAACACAGATACGCAGTATTTT.

This clone was observed a handful of times. The chain uses TRBV10-3 and TRBJ2-7, with D possibly being TRBD1 or TRBD2 (7 bases each). V gave up 10 bases and J gave up 4 bases, with 14 bases separating them. The CDR3 runs to 12 residues. The germline CDR1 and CDR2 sequences are ENHRY and SYGVKD. The CDR3 spells CATRQGGYEQYF. The CDR3 coding sequence is TGTGCCACTCGACAGGGAGGGTACGAGCAGTACTTC.

The chain is built from TRBV7-9 and TRBJ2-1; 7 nucleotides match TRBD1. Germline V gene lookup returns CDR1 SEHNR and CDR2 FQNEAQ (reference sequence). With 5 bases clipped from V and 9 bases from J, the junction kept 4 bases outside the gene matches. The length of the CDR3 is 12 residues. The CDR3 bases are TGTGCCAGCAGCCAATCAGGGGGTGAGCAGTTCTTC. It yields the protein CASSQSGGEQFF.

This rearrangement joins TRBV18 to TRBJ2-7, with D maybe TRBD1 (5 bases). V lost 6 bases and J lost 0, with 24 bases in between. Germline V gene lookup returns CDR1 KGHSH and CDR2 LQKENI. The length of the CDR3 is 18 residues. The CDR3 is CASSPPLATATSSYEQYF. DNA for the CDR3: TGTGCCAGCTCCCCTCCTCTGGCGACAGCGACAAGCTCCTACGAGCAGTACTTC. The variable domain in full, with the rest retrieved from reference TRBV18 and TRBJ2-7, is NAGVMQNPRHLVRRRGQEARLRCSPMKGHSHVYWYRQLPEEGLKFMVYLQKENIIDESGMPKERFSAEFPKEGPSILRIQQVVRGDSAAYFCASSPPLATATSSYEQYFGPGTRLTVT.

The rearrangement uses TRBV7-7 and TRBJ2-5; 11 nucleotides match TRBD2. Germline V CDR1 and CDR2: SSHAT, FNYEAQ (reference sequence). V shed 3 bases, J shed 9 bases, and the junction held 18 bases outside the gene matches. The CDR3 extends over 18 amino acids. CDR3 DNA sequence: TGTGCCAGCAGCTTGCCCCCCCGGGCTAGCGGGAGGATGGAGGCCCAGTACTTC. Protein: CASSLPPRASGRMEAQYF. Variable domain in full (rest from reference TRBV7-7 and TRBJ2-5): GAGVSQSPRYKVTKRGQDVTLRCDPISSHATLYWYQQALGQGPEFLTYFNYEAQPDKSGLPSDRFSAERPEGSISTLTIQRTEQRDSAMYRCASSLPPRASGRMEAQYFGPGTRLLVL.

This clone was detected once. The chain recombines TRBV24-1 with TRBJ2-5, with TRBD2 matching 9 bases. Germline V lookup: CDR1 KGHDR, CDR2 SFDVKD. The CDR3 has 13 residues. V lost 5 bases to trimming and J lost 5 bases; unmatched junction nucleotides: 2. The CDR3 loop is CATSVAGGETQYF. CDR3 nucleotide sequence: TGTGCCACCAGTGTCGCGGGGGGGGAGACCCAGTACTTC.